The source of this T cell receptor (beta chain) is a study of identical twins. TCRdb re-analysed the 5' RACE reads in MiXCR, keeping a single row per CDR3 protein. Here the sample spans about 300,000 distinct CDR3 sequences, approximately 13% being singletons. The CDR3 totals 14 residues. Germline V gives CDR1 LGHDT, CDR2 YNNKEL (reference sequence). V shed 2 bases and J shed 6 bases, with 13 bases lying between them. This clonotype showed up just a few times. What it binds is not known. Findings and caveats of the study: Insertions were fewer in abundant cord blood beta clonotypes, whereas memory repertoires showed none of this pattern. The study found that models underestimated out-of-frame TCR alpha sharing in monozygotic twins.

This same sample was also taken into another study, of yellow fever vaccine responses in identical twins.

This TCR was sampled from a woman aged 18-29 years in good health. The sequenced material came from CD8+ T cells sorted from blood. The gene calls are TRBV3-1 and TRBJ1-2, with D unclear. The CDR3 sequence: CASSQSTKTHGYTF. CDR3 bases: TGTGCCAGCAGCCAATCAACGAAAACCCATGGCTACACCTTC.